The sequence of this T cell receptor (beta chain) was determined in a study of post-analysis software for immune sequencing data. As for this clonotype: The antigen remains unidentified.

Included in the TCR beta cDNA libraries were unique molecular identifiers. Via MiXCR, TCRdb re-called the PCR reads, giving one row per CDR3 protein. The sample lists fewer than 850,000 distinct CDR3 sequences; 40% to 55% were seen once. Trimming pared 4 bases from V and 0 bases from J, leaving 15 bases between. CDR3 length: 16 residues. Germline V gives CDR1 LNHDA, CDR2 SQIVND (reference sequence). Points from the study as a whole: About five TRBV segments, including TRBV5-6, TRBV5-1 and TRBV20-1, were more frequent in patients than controls. Compared against controls, patients with multiple sclerosis displayed significantly lower normalized Chao1 diversity.

The sequenced sample was blood. This TCR was sampled from a girl aged 5 to 17 with multiple sclerosis. The chain employs TRBV19 and TRBJ1-1, with D unresolved. The CDR3 coding sequence is TGTGCCAGTAGTAATGGCCCAGCTACCATGAACACTGAAGCTTTCTTT. This encodes CASSNGPATMNTEAFF.